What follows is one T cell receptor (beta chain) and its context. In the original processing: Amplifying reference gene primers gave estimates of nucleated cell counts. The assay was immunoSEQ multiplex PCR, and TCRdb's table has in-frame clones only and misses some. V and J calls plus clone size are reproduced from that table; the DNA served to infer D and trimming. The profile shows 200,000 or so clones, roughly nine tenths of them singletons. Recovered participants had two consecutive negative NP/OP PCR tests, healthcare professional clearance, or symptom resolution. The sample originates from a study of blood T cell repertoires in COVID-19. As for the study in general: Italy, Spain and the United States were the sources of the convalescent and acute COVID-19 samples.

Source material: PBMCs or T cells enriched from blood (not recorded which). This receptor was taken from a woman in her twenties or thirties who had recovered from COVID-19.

As DNA, the CDR3 is TGTGCCAGCAGCCCGCAGAGGGGGACCGGGGAGCTGTTTTTT. It specifies CASSPQRGTGELFF. V gene TRBV7-3 combines with J gene TRBJ2-2; maybe TRBD1 (6 bases). V lost 5 bases and J 5 bases, leaving 12 bases between the germline ends. Germline CDR1 SGHTA, CDR2 FQGTGA. The CDR3 is 14 residues long.